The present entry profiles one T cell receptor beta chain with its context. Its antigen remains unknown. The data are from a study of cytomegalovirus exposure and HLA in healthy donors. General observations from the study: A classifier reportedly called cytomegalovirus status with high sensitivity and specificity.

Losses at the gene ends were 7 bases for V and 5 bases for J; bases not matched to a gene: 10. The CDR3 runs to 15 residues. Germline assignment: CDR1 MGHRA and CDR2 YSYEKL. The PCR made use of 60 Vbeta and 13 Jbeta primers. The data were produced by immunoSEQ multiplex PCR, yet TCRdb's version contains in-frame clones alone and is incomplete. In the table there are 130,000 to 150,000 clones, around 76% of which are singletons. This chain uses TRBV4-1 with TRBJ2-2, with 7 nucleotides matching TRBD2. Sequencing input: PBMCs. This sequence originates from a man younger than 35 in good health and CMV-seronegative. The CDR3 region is CASTQREGETGELFF. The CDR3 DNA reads TGCGCCAGCACCCAGCGGGAAGGGGAGACCGGGGAGCTGTTTTTT.